Below, 14 T cell receptor beta chains from the same sample are listed, as sequenced in a study of TIL therapy for anti-PD-1-resistant metastatic lung cancer (dated by TCRdb to the early 2020s). The sample's time point, from its label and the paper: pre-treatment sample, taken before nivolumab and TIL therapy. TCR beta CDR3 regions were amplified from genomic DNA with the immunoSEQ v3 hsTCRB kit using bias-controlled multiplex PCR. Not all clones reach the TCRdb copy of this immuneACCESS table, which keeps in-frame sequences only. Checked studies attribute under half of the gap to unresolved V genes and leave the rest unexplained. Here the sample has under 20,000 clones; almost 80% occur a single time. The ten largest clones represent 7.4% of the sample. The sequences come from blood, collected at baseline. The receptors shown here come from a person aged 25 to 80 with non-small cell lung cancer.

The chain carries TRBV30 and TRBJ2-2, with 7 nucleotides matching TRBD1. The V gene's germline CDR1 is GTSNPN and CDR2 SVGIG (reference sequence). This CDR3 has 12 residues. V lost 5 bases and J lost 5; bases outside the gene matches: 2. CDR3 bases: TGTGCCTGGGGCAGGGGGACCGGGGAGCTGTTTTTT. It specifies CAWGRGTGELFF.

This clone was detected once. This sequence joins TRBV9 and TRBJ2-3, with TRBD2 identical over 11 bases. V lost 4 bases to trimming and J lost 6 bases; unmatched junction nucleotides: 7. The V gene's germline CDR1 is SGDLS and CDR2 YYNGEE. This CDR3 has 15 amino acids. CDR3 region: CASSITSGRGDTQYF. CDR3 in DNA: TGTGCCAGCAGCATAACTAGCGGGAGAGGGGATACGCAGTATTTT.

The chain is built from TRBV7-9 and TRBJ1-1; possible D gene TRBD1, 6 bases. From germline, CDR1 is SEHNR and CDR2 FQNEAQ (reference sequence). The CDR3 totals 12 residues. V lost 6 bases to trimming and J lost 1 base, with 6 bases between them. The DNA for the CDR3 is TGTGCCAGCAGGGACAGGAACACTGAAGCTTTCTTT. Its translation: CASRDRNTEAFF.

The chain couples TRBV5-1 to TRBJ2-1; 14 bases are shared with TRBD2. Trimming cost V 0 bases and J 6 bases; bases outside gene matches: 2. CDR3 length: 16 residues. Germline loops: CDR1 SGHRS, CDR2 YFSETQ. CDR3 sequence (DNA): TGCGCCAGCAGCTTGGGGACTAGCGGGGGGCCCAATGAGCAGTTCTTC. Its protein product is CASSLGTSGGPNEQFF.

This clone was found a few times. The V and J genes are TRBV2 and TRBJ1-5, with 8 bases matching TRBD1. J lost 0 bases, V lost 6 bases, and 1 base had no gene match. The CDR3 loop spans 14 amino acids. Germline loops: CDR1 SNHLY, CDR2 FYNNEI. The CDR3 DNA follows: TGTGCCAGCAGCGACAGGGGTAGCAATCAGCCCCAGCATTTT. Amino acid sequence: CASSDRGSNQPQHF.

The rearrangement links TRBV6-1 to TRBJ2-3, with D tentatively TRBD1 or TRBD2 (6 bases each). The germline V gene encodes CDR1 MNHNS and CDR2 SASEGT. The CDR3 has 14 amino acids. V lost 3 bases and J 6 bases, leaving 13 bases between the germline ends. The CDR3 reads CASSDLGGVDTQYF. Here the CDR3 DNA reads TGTGCCAGCAGTGACCTGGGGGGCGTGGATACGCAGTATTTT.

This clone was seen only a few times. This chain uses TRBV6-2 or TRBV6-3 with TRBJ1-6; the D is unclear. V lost 5 bases and J 15 bases, leaving 11 bases between the germline ends. The CDR3 runs 11 residues. Looked up from germline, CDR1 is MNHEY and CDR2 is SVGEGT. In DNA form, the CDR3 reads TGTGCCAGCAGTAACCTTCGGCTCCTCCACTTT. Amino acid sequence: CASSNLRLLHF.

J is TRBJ1-1 and V is TRBV5-6, with D unclear. From germline, CDR1 is SGHDT and CDR2 YYEEEE. The CDR3 length is 13 residues. Trimming took 5 bases from V and 6 from J, leaving 14 bases between them. CDR3 DNA sequence: TGTGCCAGCAGTCTTGATCGAAACTCTGAAGCTTTCTTT. Residues: CASSLDRNSEAFF.

The V call is TRBV28, the J call TRBJ2-7; D is perhaps TRBD1 (5 bases). V was trimmed by 7 bases and J by 2 bases, leaving 12 bases between them. Germline V CDR1 and CDR2: MDHEN, SYDVKM. CDR3 length: 13 amino acids. CDR3 nucleotide sequence: TGTGCCAGCATAAGCACAGGAACCTACGAGCAGTACTTC. It specifies CASISTGTYEQYF.

The V gene is TRBV2, the J gene TRBJ1-6; possible D gene TRBD1, 5 bases. Germline V gene sequence: CDR1 SNHLY, CDR2 FYNNEI. Trimming took 8 bases from V and 7 from J, leaving 15 bases between them. This CDR3 spans 14 amino acids. The CDR3 is CASAGDGLNSPLHF. CDR3 nucleotides: TGTGCCAGCGCCGGGGACGGGTTGAATTCACCCCTCCACTTT.

The table lists this clone with a count of one. One end of the junction fails to match germline, which may point to a read error. The chain recombines TRBV7-2 with TRBJ2-3; no reliable D call. Germline CDR1 is SGHTA and CDR2 is FQGNSA. The CDR3 has 13 residues. CDR3 nucleotide sequence: TGTGCCAGCAGCGAGTTAACTTCAGACACGCAGTATTTT. This codes for CASSELTSDTQYF.

The chain has TRBV9 and TRBJ2-6, with no clear D. The germline CDR1 and CDR2 sequences are SGDLS and YYNGEE. Trimming left V 3 bases short and J 2 bases short, with 3 bases between. The CDR3 extends over 13 amino acids. CDR3 bases: TGTGCCAGCAGCGAAACTGGGGCCAACGTCCTGACTTTC. It encodes CASSETGANVLTF.

Note on this clone: This CDR3 is also generated by other DNA sequences in the sample. The J gene is TRBJ2-1, the V gene TRBV2; D not certain. The CDR3 extends over 13 amino acids. V was clipped by 7 bases and J by 2 bases, with 9 bases between them. CDR1 and CDR2 (germline): SNHLY, FYNNEI. The CDR3 protein is CASKGRTYNEQFF. Here the CDR3 DNA reads TGTGCCAGCAAGGGAAGGACCTACAATGAGCAGTTCTTC.

This rearrangement joins TRBV7-9 to TRBJ1-2, with D tentatively TRBD1 (5 bases). From germline, CDR1 is SEHNR and CDR2 FQNEAQ (reference sequence). The CDR3 loop spans 17 amino acids. The V end was cut by 5 bases, the J end by 6 bases, with 25 bases between. For the CDR3, the DNA is TGTGCCAGCAGCCGGGGGGACGGATTCCCTCAAAACCATGGCTACACCTTC. Its translation: CASSRGDGFPQNHGYTF.